This TCR beta chain was captured by sequencing in a study of T cell responses to AZD1222 COVID-19 vaccine. Study-wide points: CD4 TCRs covered the whole spike, strongest at regions 160-218 and 743-854. The donor group comprised mostly white British people and more females; the analysis possibly underestimated clonal diversity. Close to half of spike-specific TCRs reportedly recognize unmutated variant regions. Baseline seropositivity characterized only a handful of AZD1222 recipients.

With respect to this clone: Its matching antigen is unknown.

Clones were sequenced by immunoSEQ multiplex PCR, and TCRdb holds only the in-frame ones, with some missing. In the table there are more than 100,000 clones, 80% to 90% of which are singletons. Germline loops: CDR1 KGHSH, CDR2 LQKENI. V lost 3 bases to trimming and J lost 4 bases, with 11 bases between them. The CDR3 sequence is 14 residues long. J is TRBJ2-3 and V is TRBV18, with D perhaps TRBD1 (6 bases). This clonotype was sampled from an adult in good health. The material sequenced was peripheral blood, taken on day 0 of AZD1222 vaccination. The CDR3 region has the DNA TGTGCCAGCTCACCTTCCGGACAGTCAGATACGCAGTATTTT. This sequence encodes CASSPSGQSDTQYF.